Listed here are 23 T cell receptor beta chains from one sample, sequenced in a study of cytomegalovirus exposure and HLA in healthy donors (dated by TCRdb to about 2017). The protocol used for the library was the immunoSEQ multiplex PCR assay. For the multiplex PCR, a mixture combining 60 forward primers for TCR Vbeta segments and 13 reverse primers for TCR Jbeta segments was used. TCRdb carries this immuneACCESS record with in-frame sequences only. Its versions omit some clonotypes, under half of them owing to an unresolved V gene in the studies checked, with the rest unexplained. Per the sample table, the count is tens of thousands of clones. The top ten clonotypes cover around 3.4% of the sample. Sequenced: PBMCs. The receptor set was obtained from a man in his forties in good health and CMV-seronegative.

The genes are TRBV18 and TRBJ2-4; 9 positions match TRBD2. The V gene's germline CDR1 is KGHSH and CDR2 LQKENI. Losses at the gene ends were 3 bases for V and 1 base for J; bases not matched to a gene: 7. This CDR3 contains 17 residues. In DNA, the CDR3 is TGTGCCAGCTCACCCTTAGCGGGGGCCTCCGCCAAAAACATTCAGTACTTC. As protein: CASSPLAGASAKNIQYF.

This chain links TRBV7-6 with TRBJ2-1, with D tentatively TRBD1 (6 bases). Germline V gives CDR1 SGHVS, CDR2 FNYEAQ. The V end was cut by 1 base, the J end by 0 bases, with 10 bases between. This CDR3 contains 16 residues. The CDR3 is CASSLEGVSSYNEQFF. For the CDR3, the DNA is TGTGCCAGCAGCTTAGAGGGGGTAAGCTCCTACAATGAGCAGTTCTTC.

CDR3 loop: CASSQVIQGGYTF. The CDR3 coding sequence is TGTGCCAGCAGCCAAGTAATTCAGGGAGGCTACACCTTC. The chain joins TRBV14 to TRBJ1-2; D perhaps matches TRBD1 (5 bases). Germline V gene sequence: CDR1 SGHDN, CDR2 FVKESK. Trimming shortened V by 1 base and J by 8 bases, and 11 bases separated the two germline ends. This CDR3 has 13 residues.

The chain carries TRBV4-1 and TRBJ2-3; D is uncertain. The V gene's germline CDR1 is MGHRA and CDR2 YSYEKL. The CDR3 is 13 residues long. With 2 bases removed from V and 2 bases from J, the gap between germline ends came to 5 bases. The DNA for the CDR3 is TGCGCCAGCAGCCAAACTGCCACAGATACGCAGTATTTT. Its protein product is CASSQTATDTQYF.

The genes are TRBV5-6 and TRBJ2-5; 7 positions match TRBD2. Germline CDR1 is SGHDT and CDR2 is YYEEEE. Trimming at V came to 0 bases and at J to 2 bases, leaving 4 bases not matched to a gene. This CDR3 is built from 15 residues. CDR3 nucleotides: TGTGCCAGCAGCTTGGCAAAGCGGGGTCAAGAGACCCAGTACTTC. Protein: CASSLAKRGQETQYF.

The V call is TRBV7-2, the J call TRBJ2-3; TRBD2 agrees at 11 bases. J gave up 8 bases and V 1 base, and 5 bases lay outside the gene matches. This CDR3 spans 15 amino acids. The germline V gene encodes CDR1 SGHTA and CDR2 FQGNSA. CDR3 sequence reads: CASSLGSTSGTTQYF. The CDR3 DNA is TGTGCCAGCAGCTTAGGATCGACTAGCGGGACTACGCAGTATTTT.

The chain uses TRBV4-3 and TRBJ2-6, with a tentative D call TRBD1 (6 bases). V lost 2 bases and J 0 bases, leaving 8 bases between the germline ends. Germline V CDR1 and CDR2: LGHNA, YSLEER. This CDR3 region has 16 residues. CDR3 nucleotide sequence: TGCGCCAGCAGCCAAAAAGGGGGCTCTGGGGCCAACGTCCTGACTTTC. This codes for CASSQKGGSGANVLTF.

V usage is TRBV9 and J usage is TRBJ2-5; a possible D gene is TRBD2 (6 bases). With 2 bases removed from V and 5 bases from J, the gap between germline ends came to 16 bases. The CDR3 extends over 15 amino acids. The germline gives CDR1 SGDLS, CDR2 YYNGEE. The chain's CDR3 is CASSVFGRIGETQYF. CDR3 bases: TGTGCCAGCAGCGTTTTCGGGAGAATTGGGGAGACCCAGTACTTC.

V is TRBV27 and J is TRBJ2-1; D remains unclear. This CDR3 comprises 14 residues. CDR1 MNHEY and CDR2 SMNVEV come from the germline V gene (reference sequence). V gave up 4 bases and J gave up 6 bases, with 13 bases separating them. The CDR3 DNA is TGTGCCAGCAGTTCCCTGACTGTCGGCAATGAGCAGTTCTTC. It specifies CASSSLTVGNEQFF.

The V call is TRBV4-1, the J call TRBJ1-5; 10 nucleotides agree with TRBD1. The germline gives CDR1 MGHRA, CDR2 YSYEKL. The CDR3 is made up of 15 amino acids. Trimming cost V 5 bases and J 6 bases; bases outside gene matches: 7. CDR3 in DNA: TGCGCCAGCAGCTCCGGGACAGGGGAGATTCAGCCCCAGCATTTT. The encoded protein is CASSSGTGEIQPQHF.

V gene TRBV11-2 combines with J gene TRBJ2-5, with a tentative D call TRBD1 (5 bases). The CDR3 contains 18 residues. The germline gives CDR1 SGHAT, CDR2 FQNNGV. V was trimmed by 2 bases and J by 4 bases, leaving 23 bases between them. Here the CDR3 reads CASSLIRGVRVRGETQYF. The CDR3 DNA reads TGTGCCAGCAGCTTAATAAGGGGCGTAAGAGTAAGAGGAGAGACCCAGTACTTC.

The genes are TRBV29-1 and TRBJ1-1, with TRBD1 as a possible D gene (5 bases). CDR3 length: 12 amino acids. Germline-derived CDR1 and CDR2 are SQVTM and ANQGSEA. V was shortened by 5 bases and J by 1 base, with 8 bases between the two germline ends. The CDR3 sequence is CSVQGGNTEAFF. The CDR3 DNA is TGCAGCGTTCAGGGAGGGAACACTGAAGCTTTCTTT.

The CDR3 protein is CASSLAGQGDTQYF. As DNA, the CDR3 is TGTGCCAGCAGCTTAGCCGGACAGGGAGATACGCAGTATTTT. J is TRBJ2-3 and V is TRBV7-9; 8 nucleotides line up with TRBD1. The V and J ends lost 0 bases and 5 bases, in that order; junction bases with no gene match: 1. Per the germline V gene, CDR1 is SEHNR and CDR2 is FQNEAQ (reference sequence). This CDR3 is built from 14 residues.

The rearrangement joins TRBV19 to TRBJ2-1, with 7 bases identical to TRBD1. The V and J ends lost 7 bases and 8 bases, in that order; junction bases with no gene match: 8. The V gene's germline CDR1 is LNHDA and CDR2 SQIVND (reference sequence). This CDR3 has 13 amino acids. CDR3 protein: CASTLNRGDEQFF. The CDR3 region has the DNA TGTGCCAGTACCCTAAACAGGGGAGATGAGCAGTTCTTC. The whole variable domain, remainder taken from reference TRBV19 and TRBJ2-1, is DGGITQSPKYLFRKEGQNVTLSCEQNLNHDAMYWYRQDPGQGLRLIYYSQIVNDFQKGDIAEGYSVSREKKESFPLTVTSAQKNPTAFYLCASTLNRGDEQFFGPGTRLTVL.

This chain connects TRBV14 to TRBJ2-1; 13 bases match TRBD2. The junction had 4 bases not matched to a gene; V was cut back by 4 bases and J by 7 bases. The CDR3 totals 15 residues. Germline-derived CDR1 and CDR2 are SGHDN and FVKESK. The CDR3 loop is CASSPWTSGSNEQFF. The DNA of the CDR3 is TGTGCCAGCAGCCCTTGGACTAGCGGGAGTAATGAGCAGTTCTTC.

The chain employs TRBV27 and TRBJ2-1; D perhaps matches TRBD2 (6 bases). V was trimmed by 1 base and J by 5 bases, leaving 9 bases between them. Germline CDR1 is MNHEY and CDR2 is SMNVEV (reference sequence). The CDR3 covers 14 residues. This chain's CDR3 is CASSLYTSNNEQFF. The CDR3 DNA sequence: TGTGCCAGCAGTTTATATACTAGCAACAATGAGCAGTTCTTC.

The V gene is TRBV19, the J gene TRBJ2-7, with D maybe TRBD1 (5 bases). V was trimmed by 9 bases and J by 2 bases, leaving 14 bases between them. This CDR3 contains 13 residues. Germline CDR1 LNHDA, CDR2 SQIVND (reference sequence). CDR3: CASSLDSAYEQYF. DNA of the CDR3: TGTGCCAGCAGTCTCGACAGCGCCTACGAGCAGTACTTC.

The chain links TRBV5-1 to TRBJ1-1; maybe TRBD1 (6 bases). V lost 0 bases, J lost 10 bases, and 16 bases lay in between. CDR3 length equals 14 residues. CDR1 is SGHRS and CDR2 is YFSETQ in the germline V gene. The CDR3 region has the DNA TGCGCCAGCAGCTTGGCGAGTACAGGGAACGGAGCTTTCTTT. Translating gives CASSLASTGNGAFF. The complete variable domain, with remaining parts taken from reference TRBV5-1 and TRBJ1-1, reads KAGVTQTPRYLIKTRGQQVTLSCSPISGHRSVSWYQQTPGQGLQFLFEYFSETQRNKGNFPGRFSGRQFSNSRSEMNVSTLELGDSALYLCASSLASTGNGAFFGQGTRLTVV.

The rearrangement uses TRBV29-1 and TRBJ2-3, with D possibly matching TRBD1 (6 bases). Germline V CDR1 and CDR2: SQVTM, ANQGSEA. Deletions cut 4 bases from V and 5 bases from J, with 13 bases between. The CDR3 extends over 13 amino acids. The CDR3 here is CSVGTGQGDTQYF. DNA for the CDR3: TGCAGCGTTGGCACAGGGCAAGGAGATACGCAGTATTTT.

The gene calls are TRBV4-2 and TRBJ1-3; possibly TRBD1 for D (6 bases). The CDR3 consists of 15 residues. V was shortened by 1 base and J by 1 base, with 8 bases between the two germline ends. Germline values: CDR1 LGHNA, CDR2 YNFKEQ. The CDR3 DNA is TGTGCCAGCAGCCAAGGAACAGGGTCTGGAAACACCATATATTTT. Amino acid sequence: CASSQGTGSGNTIYF.

The rearrangement joins TRBV7-3 to TRBJ2-2, with D unclear. Germline CDR1 reads SGHTA; CDR2 reads FQGTGA. The CDR3 consists of 14 residues. V lost 2 bases and J 4 bases, leaving 8 bases between the germline ends. This CDR3 reads CASSLLPSTGELFF. CDR3 bases: TGTGCCAGCAGCTTACTACCAAGCACCGGGGAGCTGTTTTTT.

The chain couples TRBV9 to TRBJ1-1; D remains unclear. Germline loops: CDR1 SGDLS, CDR2 YYNGEE. V lost 1 base to trimming and J lost 2 bases, with 12 bases between them. CDR3 length: 15 residues. CDR3 residues: CASSVSVGINTEAFF. The CDR3 nucleotides are TGTGCCAGCAGCGTATCTGTGGGCATCAACACTGAAGCTTTCTTT.

J is TRBJ2-1 and V is TRBV4-3; 9 bases are shared with TRBD2. The CDR3 is made up of 17 amino acids. Germline CDR1 LGHNA, CDR2 YSLEER. Germline trimming cut 0 bases from V and 2 bases from J; bases unmatched to any gene: 5. The CDR3 spells CASSQERGTSPYNEQFF. The CDR3 nucleotides read TGCGCCAGCAGCCAAGAGCGGGGGACTAGCCCCTACAATGAGCAGTTCTTC.